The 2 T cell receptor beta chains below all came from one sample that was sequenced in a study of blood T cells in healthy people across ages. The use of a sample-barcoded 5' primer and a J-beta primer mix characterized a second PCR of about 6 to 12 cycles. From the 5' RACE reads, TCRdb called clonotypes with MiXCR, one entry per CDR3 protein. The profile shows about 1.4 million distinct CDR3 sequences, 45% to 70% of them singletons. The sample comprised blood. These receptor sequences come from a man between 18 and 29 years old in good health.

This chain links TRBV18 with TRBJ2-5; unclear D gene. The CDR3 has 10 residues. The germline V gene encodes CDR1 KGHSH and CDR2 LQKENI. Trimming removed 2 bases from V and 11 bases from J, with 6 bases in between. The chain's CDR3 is CASSPDEQYF. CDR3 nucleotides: TGTGCCAGCTCACCAGATGAGCAGTACTTC. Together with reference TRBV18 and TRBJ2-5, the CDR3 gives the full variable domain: NAGVMQNPRHLVRRRGQEARLRCSPMKGHSHVYWYRQLPEEGLKFMVYLQKENIIDESGMPKERFSAEFPKEGPSILRIQQVVRGDSAAYFCASSPDEQYFGPGTRLLVL.

DNA of the CDR3: TGTGCCAGCAGTTTTGTGGGGGGCTTGAACTATGGCTACACCTTC. Protein: CASSFVGGLNYGYTF. This chain connects TRBV27 to TRBJ1-2, with D tentatively TRBD1 (6 bases). The V end was cut by 3 bases, the J end by 2 bases, with 13 bases between. CDR1 MNHEY and CDR2 SMNVEV come from the germline V gene (reference sequence). The CDR3 consists of 15 residues.